The rows below give T cell receptor beta chains drawn from one sample of a study of blood T cell repertoires in COVID-19. Clones were read by immunoSEQ multiplex PCR, and TCRdb kept only the in-frame ones, dropping some. This table has 150,000 to 200,000 clones, 70% to 90% appearing once. Sample: PBMCs or T cells enriched from blood (not recorded which). The receptors here all came from a middle-aged man who had recovered from COVID-19. CDR3s include the opening cysteine and the closing phenylalanine or tryptophan. The D gene is left open where the match is weak. Size tells how often a clone was seen (once, few, many) or the class of an expanded clone, and some rows leave it out.

TRBJ2-1,NA,NA,TRBV6-4,CASSDSPQNGVNEQFF,TGTGCCAGCAGTGACTCCCCGCAAAACGGTGTCAATGAGCAGTTCTTC
TRBJ2-3,NA,TRBD2,TRBV10-2,CASSDTGGLADTQYF,TGCGCCAGCAGCGACACGGGGGGGCTCGCAGATACGCAGTATTTT
TRBJ1-1,few,TRBD1,TRBV2,CASSPPGTGGPSTEAFF,TGTGCCAGCAGTCCCCCCGGGACAGGGGGCCCAAGCACTGAAGCTTTCTTT
TRBJ2-7,NA,TRBD1,TRBV9,CASSPGTGRNEQYF,TGTGCCAGCAGTCCCGGGACAGGACGGAACGAGCAGTACTTC
TRBJ1-4,few,NA,TRBV4-2,CASRPELLAANEKLFF,TGTGCCAGCAGACCTGAGTTACTCGCGGCTAATGAAAAACTGTTTTTT
TRBJ1-2,NA,TRBD1,TRBV5-6,CASSSGGYGYTF,TGTGCCAGCAGCTCAGGGGGCTATGGCTACACCTTC
TRBJ2-2,many,NA,TRBV2,CASSEQGLNTGELFF,TGTGCCAGCAGTGAACAGGGTTTGAACACCGGGGAGCTGTTTTTT
TRBJ2-5,NA,TRBD2,TRBV9,CASSAGLAGKETQYF,TGTGCCAGCAGCGCCGGACTAGCGGGTAAAGAGACCCAGTACTTC
TRBJ2-3,NA,NA,TRBV24-1,CATSDSRSSGNTQYF,TGTGCCACCAGTGATTCCAGGTCTTCGGGGAATACGCAGTATTTT
TRBJ1-4,NA,TRBD1,TRBV9,CASSMGQKNEKLFF,TGTGCCAGCAGCATGGGACAGAAGAATGAAAAACTGTTTTTT
TRBJ2-3,NA,TRBD1,TRBV4-1,CASSQVQPRTGEGTDTQYF,TGCGCCAGCAGCCAAGTCCAACCCAGGACAGGTGAGGGCACAGATACGCAGTATTTT
TRBJ1-1,NA,NA,TRBV9,CASSVDAGTEAFF,TGTGCCAGCAGCGTAGATGCAGGGACTGAAGCTTTCTTT
TRBJ1-5,NA,TRBD1,TRBV6-1,CASSEAGQGRGNQPQHF,TGTGCCAGCAGTGAAGCCGGACAGGGTAGGGGCAATCAGCCCCAGCATTTT
TRBJ1-5,NA,TRBD1,TRBV15,CATSSSRDRAPFNQPQHF,TGTGCCACCAGCAGCTCCCGGGACAGAGCCCCCTTCAATCAGCCCCAGCATTTT
TRBJ2-5,few,TRBD2,TRBV5-1,CASTFTGLAVETQYF,TGCGCCAGCACCTTTACGGGACTAGCGGTAGAGACCCAGTACTTC
TRBJ1-3,NA,NA,TRBV6-2/TRBV6-3,CASSLTRISGNTIYF,TGTGCCAGCAGCCTCACCAGGATCTCTGGAAACACCATATATTTT
TRBJ2-5,NA,TRBD2,TRBV19,CASTLAGPGETQYF,TGTGCCAGTACCCTAGCGGGGCCTGGGGAGACCCAGTACTTC
TRBJ1-2,NA,TRBD1,TRBV29-1,CSVEAPGQGEGYTF,TGCAGCGTTGAAGCCCCGGGACAGGGGGAGGGCTACACCTTC
TRBJ1-5,once,NA,TRBV24-1,CATSDFPAEQGNNQPQHF,TGTGCCACCAGTGATTTTCCCGCGGAACAGGGTAACAATCAGCCCCAGCATTTT
TRBJ2-7,NA,NA,TRBV30,CAWTPSYSYEQYF,TGTGCCTGGACCCCTTCCTACTCCTACGAGCAGTACTTC
TRBJ1-5,NA,TRBD1,TRBV7-4,CASSFPTGVNQPQHF,TGTGCCAGCAGCTTCCCGACAGGGGTGAATCAGCCCCAGCATTTT
TRBJ2-1,NA,TRBD2,TRBV3-1/TRBV3-2,CASGRGGYNEQFF,TGTGCCAGCGGTCGGGGGGGCTACAATGAGCAGTTCTTC
TRBJ2-7,NA,TRBD1,TRBV5-1,CASSRGQGSIYEQYF,TGCGCCAGCAGCCGGGGACAGGGGTCGATATACGAGCAGTACTTC
TRBJ1-6,NA,NA,TRBV2,CASFSGYENSPLHF,TGTGCCAGCTTTTCAGGGTACGAAAATTCACCCCTCCACTTT
TRBJ2-1,NA,NA,TRBV6-5,CASSYDSSSRNEQFF,TGTGCCAGCAGTTACGATTCTAGTTCACGGAATGAGCAGTTCTTC
TRBJ2-5,NA,NA,TRBV3-1/TRBV3-2,CASRGVQETQYF,TGTGCCAGCAGAGGGGTACAAGAGACCCAGTACTTC
TRBJ1-5,NA,TRBD1,TRBV19,CASSTDRGRSNQPQHF,TGTGCCAGTAGTACCGACAGGGGCCGGAGCAATCAGCCCCAGCATTTT
TRBJ2-5,NA,TRBD2,TRBV14,CASSRTRSETQYF,TGTGCCAGCAGCCGGACTAGATCCGAGACCCAGTACTTC
TRBJ1-2,NA,NA,TRBV7-2,CASSLTTTGNYGYTF,TGTGCCAGCAGCTTAACAACTACGGGAAACTATGGCTACACCTTC
TRBJ2-7,NA,NA,TRBV7-8,CASSSQEGGEQYF,TGTGCCAGCAGCTCCCAAGAGGGAGGCGAGCAGTACTTC
TRBJ1-4,NA,NA,TRBV2,CASTRDTSTNEKLFF,TGTGCCAGTACAAGGGACACTTCTACTAATGAAAAACTGTTTTTT